Here is one T cell receptor beta chain with its context. This record comes from a study of blood T cell repertoires in COVID-19. Overall study: PBMCs, B-cell-depleted T cells, or T cells provided the cDNA or gDNA that made up the material.

The V end lost 5 bases, the J end lost 0 bases, and 10 bases lay between the germline ends. This CDR3 has 14 amino acids. The germline V gene encodes CDR1 LNHDA and CDR2 SQIVND (reference sequence). Seattle patient enrollment occurred during active infection, with longitudinal follow-up thereafter. In the original processing: How many nucleated cells were present was estimated from reference gene primer amplification. Here immunoSEQ multiplex PCR was the method, and the copy in TCRdb shows in-frame clones only, minus some. For V, J and clone size, that table is used; D and trimming come from the DNA. The sample consists of hundreds of thousands of clones, approximately 86% of them appearing once.

The TCR originated in a woman aged 60-75 years with COVID-19, enrolled during active disease. Sample: peripheral blood. The chain couples TRBV19 to TRBJ1-1; D is ambiguous. The CDR3 here is CASSARGMNTEAFF. For the CDR3, the DNA is TGTGCCAGTAGTGCCAGAGGTATGAACACTGAAGCTTTCTTT.